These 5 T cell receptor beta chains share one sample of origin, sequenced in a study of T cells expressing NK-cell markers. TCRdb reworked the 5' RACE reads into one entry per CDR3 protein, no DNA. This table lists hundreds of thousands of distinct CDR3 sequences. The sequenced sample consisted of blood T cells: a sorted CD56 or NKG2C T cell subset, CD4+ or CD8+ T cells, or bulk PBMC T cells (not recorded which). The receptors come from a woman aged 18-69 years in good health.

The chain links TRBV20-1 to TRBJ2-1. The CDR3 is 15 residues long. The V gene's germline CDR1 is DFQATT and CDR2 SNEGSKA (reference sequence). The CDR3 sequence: CSARGSGLNYNEQFF.

The CDR3 loop is CASRGQSSSYEQYF. The V and J genes are TRBV27 and TRBJ2-7; TCRdb's D call, TRBD1, is unchecked because there is no DNA. Germline V gene data show CDR1 as MNHEY and CDR2 as SMNVEV (reference sequence). The CDR3 loop spans 14 amino acids.

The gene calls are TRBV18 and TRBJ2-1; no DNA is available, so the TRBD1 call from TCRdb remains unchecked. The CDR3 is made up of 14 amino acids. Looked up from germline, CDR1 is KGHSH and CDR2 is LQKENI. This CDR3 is CASSPRPDNNEQFF.

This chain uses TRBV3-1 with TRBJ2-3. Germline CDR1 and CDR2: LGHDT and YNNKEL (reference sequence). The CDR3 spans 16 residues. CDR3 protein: CASSQGTLGGTDTQYF.

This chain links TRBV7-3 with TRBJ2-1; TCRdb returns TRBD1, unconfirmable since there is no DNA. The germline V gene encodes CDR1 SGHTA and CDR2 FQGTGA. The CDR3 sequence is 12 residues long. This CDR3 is CASSLQGYEQFF.